The subject of this entry is one T cell receptor beta chain. What it binds is unknown. Time point in this sample: newly diagnosed GD, antithyroid drugs for less than 3 months. PBMC RNA was the source of the TCR library. The data originate from a study of regulatory T cells in long-lasting Graves disease. Study results and limitations: Possibly, accuracy suffered from the small sample size. When disease was persistent, TRBV28, TRBJ1-2 and TRBJ2-5 were the favored segments.

The CDR3 consists of 13 residues. CDR1 LNHDA and CDR2 SQIVND come from the germline V gene (reference sequence). The V segment lost 6 bases and the J segment 3 bases; nucleotides outside the gene matches: 2. Libraries of TCR beta came from iRepertoire HTBI primers plus Arm-PCR of CDR3 regions. MiXCR, run by TCRdb on the multiplex PCR reads, gives a single entry per CDR3 protein. The table has 350,000 to 450,000 distinct CDR3 sequences, about 15% seen once. These same records also appear under a second study, on T cells in Graves' hyperthyroidism and ophthalmopathy. That source notes: Carried out on the TCR CDR3, a first-round RT-PCR used the HTBI primer set. The majority of expanded thyroid clonotypes above 0.001 also appeared in blood.

The sample here was peripheral blood mononuclear cells (PBMCs), taken at new diagnosis, from a patient treated with antithyroid drugs. The receptor's source is a woman aged 25 to 39 with Graves disease. V gene TRBV19 combines with J gene TRBJ1-2; 9 bases agree with TRBD1. The CDR3 sequence: CASRWTGDYGYTF. CDR3 DNA sequence: TGTGCCAGTAGATGGACAGGGGACTATGGCTACACCTTC.